These 10 T cell receptor beta chains were all obtained from the same sample, sequenced in a study of T cell changes during pregnancy in multiple sclerosis. Sequencing used immunoSEQ multiplex PCR; TCRdb keeps in-frame clones, though not all of them. Of about 100,000 clones listed, almost 95% were seen once; the top ten hold approximately 0.97%. Specimen: peripheral blood, collected before pregnancy. These receptors were taken from a female donor with multiple sclerosis, enrolled in a pregnancy study.

The CDR3 region has the DNA TGTGCCAGCAGCTTGGGGGAGGGAGACACTGAAGCTTTCTTT. Protein: CASSLGEGDTEAFF. V is TRBV5-4 and J is TRBJ1-1; D gene uncertain. Trimming pared 0 bases from V and 3 bases from J, leaving 9 bases between. From germline, CDR1 is SGHNT and CDR2 YYREEE (reference sequence). The CDR3 spans 14 residues.

This clone appeared once. This chain links TRBV6-1 with TRBJ1-1; D may be TRBD1 (5 bases). CDR1 MNHNS and CDR2 SASEGT come from the germline V gene. V dropped 2 bases and J dropped 6 bases, with 13 bases sitting between them. CDR3 length: 14 amino acids. CDR3 residues: CASSELGLGAEAFF. As DNA, the CDR3 is TGTGCCAGCAGTGAACTGGGGCTTGGGGCTGAAGCTTTCTTT.

This rearrangement joins TRBV27 to TRBJ1-1; 9 bases are a match to TRBD1. From germline, CDR1 is MNHEY and CDR2 SMNVEV (reference sequence). Trimming cost V 6 bases and J 3 bases; bases outside gene matches: 11. The CDR3 extends over 16 amino acids. DNA of the CDR3: TGTGCCAGCAGCAGAGCTACTCACAGGGGGCACACTGAAGCTTTCTTT. Protein sequence: CASSRATHRGHTEAFF.

This chain joins TRBV29-1 and TRBJ2-7; 9 bases are a match to TRBD1. Germline V gene lookup returns CDR1 SQVTM and CDR2 ANQGSEA. The CDR3 consists of 14 residues. The ends lost 3 bases at V and 3 bases at J; junction bases unmatched: 6. The CDR3 DNA follows: TGCAGCGTTGAGCTACAGACAGGGGGCTACGAGCAGTACTTC. Its translation: CSVELQTGGYEQYF.

The V and J genes are TRBV7-2 and TRBJ1-5; possibly TRBD1 for D (5 bases). Germline CDR1 reads SGHTA; CDR2 reads FQGNSA. V gave up 1 base and J gave up 4 bases, with 11 bases separating them. The CDR3 runs 15 residues. The CDR3 reads CASSLVPQGNQPQHF. The CDR3 bases are TGTGCCAGCAGCTTAGTTCCCCAGGGTAATCAGCCCCAGCATTTT. Variable domain in full (rest from reference TRBV7-2 and TRBJ1-5): GAGVSQSPSNKVTEKGKDVELRCDPISGHTALYWYRQSLGQGLEFLIYFQGNSAPDKSGLPSDRFSAERTGGSVSTLTIQRTQQEDSAVYLCASSLVPQGNQPQHFGDGTRLSIL.

The V call is TRBV2, the J call TRBJ2-1; D perhaps matches TRBD2 (6 bases). V was cut by 5 bases and J by 2 bases, with 13 bases left in between. The CDR3 sequence is 15 residues long. Germline-derived CDR1 and CDR2 are SNHLY and FYNNEI. The CDR3 DNA follows: TGTGCCAGCAGTTCCCCTAGCGATCCCTACAATGAGCAGTTCTTC. Translated: CASSSPSDPYNEQFF.

The chain is built from TRBV28 and TRBJ1-5, with a tentative D call TRBD1 (6 bases). Germline V CDR1 and CDR2: MDHEN, SYDVKM. There are 14 residues in the CDR3. Trimming shortened V by 3 bases and J by 5 bases, and 11 bases separated the two germline ends. This CDR3 reads CASSFGQGYQPQHF. In DNA form, the CDR3 reads TGTGCCAGCAGTTTTGGGCAGGGGTATCAGCCCCAGCATTTT. The full variable domain, rest sourced from reference TRBV28 and TRBJ1-5, is DVKVTQSSRYLVKRTGEKVFLECVQDMDHENMFWYRQDPGLGLRLIYFSYDVKMKEKGDIPEGYSVSREKKERFSLILESASTNQTSMYLCASSFGQGYQPQHFGDGTRLSIL.

The CDR3 region is CASSLLSGTGFAQPQHF. CDR3 in DNA: TGTGCCAGCAGTTTATTGTCCGGGACAGGGTTCGCGCAGCCCCAGCATTTT. V usage is TRBV27 and J usage is TRBJ1-5, with 9 positions matching TRBD1. Germline V lookup: CDR1 MNHEY, CDR2 SMNVEV (reference sequence). V lost 1 base and J lost 7; bases outside the gene matches: 11. This CDR3 region has 17 residues.

The rearrangement joins TRBV27 to TRBJ1-2, with 7 nucleotides matching TRBD1. The junction had 8 bases not matched to a gene; V was cut back by 4 bases and J by 0 bases. Germline lookup yields CDR1 MNHEY and CDR2 SMNVEV (reference sequence). The CDR3 is made up of 16 amino acids. This CDR3 reads CASSYSGTVSNYGYTF. CDR3 in DNA: TGTGCCAGCAGTTATTCCGGGACAGTCTCTAACTATGGCTACACCTTC.

The rearrangement links TRBV7-9 to TRBJ2-7, with TRBD1 as a possible D gene (6 bases). From germline, CDR1 is SEHNR and CDR2 FQNEAQ (reference sequence). The CDR3 consists of 15 residues. Trimming cost V 5 bases and J 2 bases, with 16 bases left between them. The CDR3 DNA reads as TGTGCCAGCAGCAACCCCCCTACAGGGACCTACGAGCAGTACTTC. This gives the protein CASSNPPTGTYEQYF.